This record covers a single TCR beta chain. All donors came from Russia, were Caucasian and healthy, and spanned ages about 6 to 100. The study isolated at least 7 million PBMCs from each sample. This record belongs to a study of blood T cells in healthy people across ages. A second PCR of about 7 to 12 cycles used a sample-barcoded 5' primer and a J-beta primer mix. One entry per CDR3 protein, called by TCRdb with MiXCR from the 5' RACE reads. In the table there are 1.5 million to 2 million distinct CDR3 sequences, around 40% of which are singletons. CDR1 SGDLS and CDR2 YYNGEE come from the germline V gene. The J segment lost 1 base and the V segment lost 4 bases, leaving 9 bases of the junction unmatched. The CDR3 runs 16 residues.

This chain connects TRBV9 to TRBJ2-5; 8 bases fit TRBD1. The clonotype comes from a human donor in good health. Material for sequencing was blood. CDR3 amino acids: CASSSRDRRAQETQYF. Here the CDR3 DNA reads TGTGCCAGCAGCTCCCGGGACAGGAGGGCCCAAGAGACCCAGTACTTC.